What follows are 14 T cell receptor beta chains derived from one specimen sequenced in a study of T cells in Graves' hyperthyroidism and ophthalmopathy. RNA transcripts gave rise to amplified TCR beta CDR3 regions. A first-round RT-PCR of the TCR CDR3 used the HTBI primer set. TCRdb reprocessed the multiplex PCR reads via MiXCR and lists one record per CDR3 protein. The sample has approximately 330,000 distinct CDR3 sequences; 18% are singletons. Sequenced sample: blood. The receptors shown here come from a woman between 45 and 60 years old with Graves' hyperthyroidism.

This clonotype was observed a few times. The chain is built from TRBV4-1 and TRBJ2-5, with D perhaps assigned TRBD1 or TRBD2 (5 bases each). V lost 1 base to trimming and J lost 3 bases, with 12 bases between them. CDR1 and CDR2 from the germline V gene are MGHRA and YSYEKL. The CDR3 length is 15 residues. The CDR3 DNA sequence: TGCGCCAGCAGCCAAGTTCCGGGGACGAAAGAGACCCAGTACTTC. The encoded protein is CASSQVPGTKETQYF.

The chain links TRBV18 to TRBJ2-5, with D possibly being TRBD1 (5 bases). With 3 bases removed from V and 3 bases from J, the gap between germline ends came to 11 bases. Germline CDR1 is KGHSH and CDR2 is LQKENI. The CDR3 is 14 amino acids. CDR3: CASSPVGAEETQYF. In DNA, the CDR3 is TGTGCCAGCTCACCTGTAGGGGCTGAAGAGACCCAGTACTTC.

This clonotype was seen a handful of times. V gene TRBV19 combines with J gene TRBJ2-7; TRBD2 matches at 8 bases. The CDR3 is 14 residues long. V lost 7 bases and J lost 6; bases outside the gene matches: 11. Germline assignment: CDR1 LNHDA and CDR2 SQIVND (reference sequence). For the CDR3, the DNA is TGTGCCAGTACACCAGGGGCGGGAGGTCTCGAGCAGTACTTC. This encodes CASTPGAGGLEQYF. Filled out from reference TRBV19 and TRBJ2-7, the complete variable domain reads DGGITQSPKYLFRKEGQNVTLSCEQNLNHDAMYWYRQDPGQGLRLIYYSQIVNDFQKGDIAEGYSVSREKKESFPLTVTSAQKNPTAFYLCASTPGAGGLEQYFGPGTRLTVT.

V and J are TRBV9 and TRBJ2-5; 8 bases match TRBD1. Germline trimming cut 0 bases from V and 2 bases from J; bases unmatched to any gene: 6. Germline CDR1 reads SGDLS; CDR2 reads YYNGEE. This CDR3 comprises 16 residues. This CDR3 is CASSVVAGGGQETQYF. CDR3 DNA: TGTGCCAGCAGCGTAGTAGCAGGGGGCGGACAAGAGACCCAGTACTTC.

This clonotype was seen repeatedly, ten times or more. The rearrangement joins TRBV29-1 to TRBJ1-2, with D possibly TRBD1 on 6 matching bases. V shed 2 bases and J shed 4 bases, with 14 bases lying between them. This CDR3 is built from 14 residues. Germline-derived CDR1 and CDR2 are SQVTM and ANQGSEA. CDR3 region: CSVEHRVKSYGYTF. CDR3 coding DNA: TGCAGCGTTGAACACAGGGTAAAGAGCTATGGCTACACCTTC.

This clonotype was seen many times. The chain employs TRBV7-2 and TRBJ2-7, with 10 bases identical to TRBD2. CDR1 and CDR2 (germline): SGHTA, FQGNSA. The CDR3 loop spans 16 amino acids. J was trimmed by 2 bases and V by 5 bases; bases with no gene match: 9. The CDR3 loop reads CASSQTSGVTTYEQYF. The CDR3 DNA follows: TGTGCCAGCAGCCAAACTAGCGGGGTAACTACCTACGAGCAGTACTTC. The full variable domain, in which reference TRBV7-2 and TRBJ2-7 provide the parts outside the CDR3, is GAGVSQSPSNKVTEKGKDVELRCDPISGHTALYWYRQSLGQGLEFLIYFQGNSAPDKSGLPSDRFSAERTGGSVSTLTIQRTQQEDSAVYLCASSQTSGVTTYEQYFGPGTRLTVT.

A few counts support this clonotype. The chain is built from TRBV29-1 and TRBJ1-1; D perhaps matches TRBD1 (5 bases). Germline values: CDR1 SQVTM, CDR2 ANQGSEA. V shed 5 bases and J shed 2 bases, with 12 bases lying between them. The CDR3 extends over 13 amino acids. The CDR3 DNA reads as TGCAGCGTTCGTCCGACAGTCAACACTGAAGCTTTCTTT. This sequence encodes CSVRPTVNTEAFF.

This clonotype was found many times. J is TRBJ2-7 and V is TRBV5-1; 10 bases are a match to TRBD1. This CDR3 has 14 amino acids. Losses at the gene ends were 4 bases for V and 3 bases for J; bases not matched to a gene: 4. Germline CDR1 and CDR2: SGHRS and YFSETQ. In DNA, the CDR3 is TGCGCCAGCAGCACCTGGACAGGGGGCTACGAGCAGTACTTC. Translation: CASSTWTGGYEQYF.

The rearrangement joins TRBV2 to TRBJ2-7; TRBD2 matches at 11 bases. CDR1 is SNHLY, CDR2 FYNNEI, per germline. This CDR3 spans 15 amino acids. V lost 2 bases, J lost 6 bases, and 6 bases stayed unmatched. CDR3 in amino acids: CASSELAGGPSEQYF. The CDR3 DNA is TGTGCCAGCAGTGAACTAGCGGGGGGCCCGAGCGAGCAGTACTTC. The entire variable domain, with the rest obtained from reference TRBV2 and TRBJ2-7, is as follows: EPEVTQTPSHQVTQMGQEVILRCVPISNHLYFYWYRQILGQKVEFLVSFYNNEISEKSEIFDDQFSVERPDGSNFTLKIRSTKLEDSAMYFCASSELAGGPSEQYFGPGTRLTVT.

This clonotype has a count of ten or more. The chain carries TRBV5-6 and TRBJ2-1; D possibly corresponds to TRBD2 (6 bases). The CDR3 spans 15 residues. V dropped 4 bases and J dropped 3 bases, with 14 bases sitting between them. CDR1 SGHDT and CDR2 YYEEEE come from the germline V gene. CDR3 protein: CASSLLLADYNEQFF. In nucleotides, the CDR3 is TGTGCCAGCAGCCTCCTACTAGCAGACTACAATGAGCAGTTCTTC.

This clonotype was counted ten times or more. This sequence joins TRBV11-2 and TRBJ2-3, with 14 bases matching TRBD2. Per the germline V gene, CDR1 is SGHAT and CDR2 is FQNNGV. The CDR3 is made up of 18 amino acids. Trimming cost V 5 bases and J 5 bases; bases outside gene matches: 12. The chain's CDR3 is CASSGSGTSGSMGDTQYF. The DNA of the CDR3 is TGTGCCAGCAGCGGTTCCGGGACTAGCGGGAGTATGGGAGATACGCAGTATTTT.

The J gene is TRBJ1-4, the V gene TRBV5-1, with D unresolved. Trimming shortened V by 1 base and J by 7 bases, and 17 bases separated the two germline ends. The CDR3 loop spans 16 amino acids. Germline V lookup: CDR1 SGHRS, CDR2 YFSETQ. CDR3 region: CASSLPQFEEGEKLFF. CDR3 nucleotides: TGCGCCAGCAGCTTGCCTCAGTTTGAGGAGGGTGAAAAACTGTTTTTT.

Concerning this clonotype: Mismatch with germline at one junction end may stem from a read error. This chain links TRBV7-9 with TRBJ2-7; D gene uncertain. The CDR3 has 13 amino acids. Germline CDR1 and CDR2: SEHNR and FQNEAQ (reference sequence). The CDR3 bases are TGCGCCAGCAGCTTGCGTCCCACCTACGAGCAGTACTTC. This encodes CASSLRPTYEQYF. The full variable domain, its missing parts supplied by reference TRBV7-9 and TRBJ2-7, is DTGVSQNPRHKITKRGQNVTFRCDPISEHNRLYWYRQTLGQGPEFLTYFQNEAQLEKSRLLSDRFSAERPKGSFSTLEIQRTEQGDSAMYLCASSLRPTYEQYFGPGTRLTVT.

This clonotype was seen a few times. The V gene is TRBV10-3, the J gene TRBJ1-2; a weak D match, TRBD1 (5 bases). The CDR3 contains 14 residues. V lost 2 bases, J lost 4 bases, and 11 bases lay in between. Germline lookup yields CDR1 ENHRY and CDR2 SYGVKD. The CDR3 region is CAISEPDSPYGYTF. The CDR3, as DNA: TGTGCCATCAGTGAGCCCGACAGCCCCTATGGCTACACCTTC.